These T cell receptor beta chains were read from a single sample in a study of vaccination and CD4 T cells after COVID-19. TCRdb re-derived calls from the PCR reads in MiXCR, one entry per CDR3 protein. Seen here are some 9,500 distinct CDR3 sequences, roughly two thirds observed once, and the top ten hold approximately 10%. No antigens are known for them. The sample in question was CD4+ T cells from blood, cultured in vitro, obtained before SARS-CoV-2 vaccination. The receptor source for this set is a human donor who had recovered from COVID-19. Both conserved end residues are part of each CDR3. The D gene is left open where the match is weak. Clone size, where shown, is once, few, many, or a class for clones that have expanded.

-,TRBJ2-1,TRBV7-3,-,CASSLMGGRRYNEQFF,TGTGCCAGCAGCTTAATGGGCGGAAGAAGGTACAATGAGCAGTTCTTC
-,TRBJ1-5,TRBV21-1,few,CASSAERQRYSNQPQHF,TGTGCCAGCAGCGCCGAGCGACAGAGGTACAGCAATCAGCCCCAGCATTTT
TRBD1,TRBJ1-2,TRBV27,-,CASSFGTGGYGYTF,TGTGCCAGCAGTTTCGGGACAGGGGGCTACGGCTACACCTTC
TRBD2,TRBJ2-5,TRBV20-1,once,CSARTSGGAGETQYF,TGCAGTGCGCGGACTAGCGGAGGGGCGGGGGAGACCCAGTACTTC
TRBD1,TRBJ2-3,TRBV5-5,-,CASSRDRAPDTQYF,TGTGCCAGCAGCCGGGACAGGGCCCCAGATACGCAGTATTTT
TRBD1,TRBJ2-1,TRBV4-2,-,CASSQVGQGSYNEQFF,TGTGCCAGCAGCCAAGTCGGACAGGGCTCCTACAATGAGCAGTTCTTC
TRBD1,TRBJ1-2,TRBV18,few,CASSYRGHGYTF,TGTGCCAGCTCATACAGGGGGCATGGCTACACCTTC
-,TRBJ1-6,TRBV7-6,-,CASSLARRGGYSPLHF,TGTGCCAGCAGCTTAGCGAGGCGGGGCGGGTATTCACCCCTCCACTTT
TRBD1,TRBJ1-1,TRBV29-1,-,CSVYQGARRTEAFF,TGCAGCGTTTACCAGGGGGCGCGAAGGACTGAAGCTTTCTTT
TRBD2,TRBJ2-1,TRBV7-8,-,CASSPRLASYNEQFF,TGTGCCAGCAGCCCCAGACTAGCGTCTTACAATGAGCAGTTCTTC
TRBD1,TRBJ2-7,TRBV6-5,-,CASSYTGGSYEQYF,TGTGCCAGCAGTTACACAGGGGGCTCTTACGAGCAGTACTTC
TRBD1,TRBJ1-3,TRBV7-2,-,CASSLLGQGLGNTIYF,TGTGCCAGCAGCCTCCTGGGACAGGGTCTTGGAAACACCATATATTTT
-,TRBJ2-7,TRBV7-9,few,CASSLSGPSSYEQYF,TGTGCCAGCAGCCTCAGCGGACCGAGCTCCTACGAGCAGTACTTC
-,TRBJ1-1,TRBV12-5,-,CASGLEENTEAFF,TGTGCTAGTGGCTTGGAGGAGAACACTGAAGCTTTCTTT
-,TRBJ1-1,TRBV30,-,CAWVKRMSGAFF,TGTGCCTGGGTTAAAAGGATGTCGGGGGCTTTCTTT
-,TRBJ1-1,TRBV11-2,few,CASSPQGNTEAFF,TGTGCCAGCAGCCCGCAGGGGAACACTGAAGCTTTCTTT
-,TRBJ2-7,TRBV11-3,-,CASSLVPGYEQYF,TGTGCCAGCAGCTTAGTTCCGGGGTACGAGCAGTACTTC
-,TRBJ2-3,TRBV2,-,CASSGLVGDTQYF,TGTGCCAGCAGTGGACTAGTGGGAGATACGCAGTATTTT